This note documents a single TCR beta chain sequence. Its specific antigen is unknown. Per-nucleotide qualities are absent, and no much larger clonotype sits a single base away. This sample stems from a study of cytomegalovirus exposure and HLA in healthy donors (dated by TCRdb to about 2017). Regarding the research as a whole: According to an earlier analysis of 550 to 700 of the donors, about 179 million T cells yielded 95 million to 140 million unique TCR beta sequences and 276 Gb of sequence data. Among about 360 genotyped donors of the cohort, an average of roughly 240,000 unique TCR beta nucleotide sequences were sequenced per donor, 15% to 20% of them non-productive. Among the roughly 410 genotyped donors, 81% belonged to the genetic ancestry cluster associated with self-reported Caucasian donors. High-throughput TCR immunosequencing, statistical association of individual TCRs with disease status, and machine learning were combined to predict cytomegalovirus infection status. In a later genetic analysis, genome-wide SNP genotypes for about 60% of the 666 donors were used, and that subset was treated as a discovery cohort. In a later analysis, previously published TCR beta repertoires from 550 to 750 donors were re-analyzed and high-resolution HLA genotyping was added so that TCR occurrence patterns could be studied. Donor age, sex, ethnicity and CMV serostatus were compiled together with the repertoire data. In an earlier analysis of around 540 of the donors, high-throughput TCR beta sequencing was used to judge whether each TCR beta V gene segment behaved as functional or pseudogenic. Along with the roughly 610-subject first cohort, a separate validation cohort of around 120 different subjects was used. Around 300 gigabases of sequencing data and tens of millions of unique TCR sequences were included in an early release covering about 620 HLA-typed donors. The study profiled the T cell repertoires of under 700 subjects by immunosequencing and related them to cytomegalovirus serostatus. The later analysis used no new phenotypic data to find candidate immune exposures, relying instead on TCR beta sequences and their occurrence across donors. Roughly 5 DR-DQ haplotypes were handled as single units for association and clustering, since linkage in the cohort was strong. The study aimed to test whether signatures of past pathogen exposure could be identified by cataloging public T cell receptors. Typing coverage varied by locus: roughly 620-630 donors for A, B, C, DRB1 and DQB1; more than 500 for DQA1; 606 for DPA1; under 490 for DPB1. Both class I and class II loci were covered by HLA typing, at four-digit resolution. Every discovery cohort repertoire had been produced on one sequencing platform.

The cohort consisted of approximately 690 healthy bone marrow donors. At the time of sampling, all cohort members were nominally healthy, though unrecorded immune exposures were likely present. The donor was CMV seronegative and was included in the group of approximately 350 seronegative cohort members. Every donor gave a peripheral blood sample, and the peripheral blood mononuclear cells from that sample were used for TCR beta sequencing. Genomic DNA extraction from the blood cell samples was performed with the Qiagen DNeasy Blood Extraction Kit. Library creation used the immunoSEQ multiplex PCR assay. For the multiplex PCR, a mixture combining 60 forward primers for TCR Vbeta segments and 13 reverse primers for TCR Jbeta segments was used. A multiplex PCR assay on genomic DNA amplified the CDR3 region of rearranged TCR beta genes. Amplified TCR beta libraries were sequenced as 87-base-pair reads on the Illumina HiSeq System. On the study's bioinformatics: A later analysis counted tens of millions of unique TCR beta chains across the 650 to 700 repertoires, and 10 million to 11 million of these chains were shared by at least two donors. Raw reads were error-corrected and collapsed into unique sequences with a nearest-neighbor algorithm that merged closely related sequences to remove PCR and sequencing errors. CDR3 sequences were aligned to IMGT reference sequences to assign V, D and J gene segments. Each retained sequence needed at least a six-nucleotide match to both a V gene segment and a J gene segment. Rearrangements were classified as productive when the CDR3 lacked stop codons and remained in frame with V and J, and all other rearrangements were classified as non-productive. CDR3 was defined by IMGT convention, running from the second conserved V-encoded cysteine to the conserved J-encoded phenylalanine. The earlier analysis of approximately 590 of the donors excluded any sequence lacking an unambiguous match to a single V gene segment. In an earlier analysis of several hundred of the donors, a V segment was called functional when productive rearrangements were above 56.7%, and segregating when the standard deviation between donors exceeded 5%. To diagnose cytomegalovirus status from the catalog of TCR beta chain sequences, a statistical classification framework was built. In a later analysis, TCR nucleotide sequences were compared against IMGT/GENE-DB human TR gene sequences so that V and J genes could be assigned. The TCRdist pipeline was used in a later analysis to assign CDR3 sequences and most-parsimonious VDJ recombination scenarios. In a later analysis, every TCR beta chain was defined by the combination of its CDR3 amino acid sequence and its V-gene family, and reads without a unique V-gene family were dropped. In a later analysis, 450 to 600 highly shared, low-generation-probability nucleotide sequences were removed to address suspected cross-contamination and a sequencing artifact. A later analysis calculated a clonal expansion index for each public chain from normalized within-repertoire ranks of inferred template counts. A later analysis computed generation probabilities with a VDJ recombination model fitted to out-of-frame rearrangements, and checked the results against IGoR. Hypergeometric tests were used in a later analysis to score TCR-TCR, TCR-HLA and TCR-CMV co-occurrence, with a repertoire-size bias correction applied to the TCR pairs. To estimate false discovery rates, a later analysis permuted the HLA or CMV assignments 20 times. In a later analysis, co-occurring TCRs were grouped using DBSCAN, and TCRdist sequence similarity was added for clustering within HLA-allele-positive subsets. For co-occurrence clustering, repertoires with fewer than 30,000 or more than 120,000 public chains were excluded, along with roughly 5 repertoires with anomalous nucleotide sharing. TCRdb retrieved this table from immuneACCESS and kept in-frame rearrangements only. Not all clones are present; in checked studies, unresolved V genes account for under half, and no reason is known for the remainder. Clone size and V and J calls were adopted from that table, with D and trimming inferred from the DNA. This sample is represented by about 180,000 clones; 82% of them were singletons. 1.5% of the sample is held by the ten biggest clonotypes.

Overall study outcomes, separate from this receptor: In vitro tests confirmed that a few of the cytomegalovirus-associated TCR beta chains recognize cytomegalovirus antigens. According to the authors, the approach could potentially be generalized to other disease states and immunological phenotypes. In this cohort, only TCR beta chains were sequenced, and detectable features were limited by the absence of alpha or paired-chain data. Linkage disequilibrium might explain the correlated functional status among segregating V segments, but an unknown experimental factor could not be ruled out. When HLA alleles, especially DR and DQ, strongly co-occurred, attributing TCR associations to individual alleles was difficult. V-gene and J-gene trimming of TCR beta chains was associated with a missense DCLRE1C variant in a later genetic analysis, and the association was replicated in an independent cohort. Most CMV-associated TCR beta chains appeared to be HLA-restricted in a later analysis, and the HLA associations seemed to be driven largely by CMV exposure. According to a later genetic analysis, donors in an Asian-associated ancestry cluster had fewer N-insertions in productive TCRs than the roughly 700-donor mean. Most TCR sequences were observed very rarely across donors, whereas some public TCRs were present in many individuals. Several of the top co-occurrence clusters appeared to be linked to parvovirus B19, influenza, CMV and Epstein-Barr virus, according to a later analysis. A cluster of highly shared sequence variants was judged likely to represent a technical artifact of the sequencing pipeline. A further reported finding was that TCR beta sequences accurately predicted the HLA-A and HLA-B alleles for most subjects in the first cohort. Because HLA typing was unavailable for some donors at each locus, only the typed subset was used in association tests. A later analysis found that HLA-associated TCR beta chains were more clonally expanded and had lower generation probabilities than equally common non-associated chains. Roughly uniform sequencing depth across donors was assumed in presence/absence analyses, although this assumption may not hold. Broadly in line with IMGT annotations, most TCR beta V segments showed up in productive rearrangements about 87% or about 30% of the time in an earlier analysis of around 600 of the donors. In a later analysis, TCR association rates were found to vary across HLA loci, with the most associated TCRs seen for DRB1 alleles and the fewest for HLA-C alleles. For the cohort, immune exposure information was limited to CMV serostatus. In both the original and validation cohorts, the classifier was reported to diagnose cytomegalovirus status with high specificity and sensitivity. About 17 rarely observed V segments, including chromosome 9 orphons, were excluded from the earlier analysis of approximately 600 of the donors because counts were too low. The study gave a list of 150 to 200 TCR beta chains associated with cytomegalovirus. Specific HLA alleles were associated with 18,000 or so TCR beta sequences at a false discovery rate of 0.05 in a later analysis.

The sequencing sample was made of PBMCs. This receptor was identified in a man aged 35 to 55 in good health and CMV-seronegative.

The CDR3 region reads CASSLGAGSWNNEQFF. The DNA sequence follows: TGTGCCAGCAGCTTAGGAGCGGGGTCTTGGAACAATGAGCAGTTCTTC. Recombination linked TRBV11-3 to TRBJ2-1; the central 7 bases match TRBD2. Based on the germline V gene, the CDR1 and CDR2 sequences are SGHNT and YENEEA. At the junction V is shortened by 1 base and J by 5 bases; bases outside the gene matches: 8. Spanning cysteine to phenylalanine, the CDR3 consists of 16 amino acids. Left in the record is the CDR3 DNA by itself, 48 bases read in frame from the first base.